This is a list of T cell receptor beta chains from one sample in a study of control samples from healthy donors and cancer patients. The table came from immunoSEQ multiplex PCR; TCRdb's copy has only in-frame clones and leaves some out. The sample carries more than 45,000 clones, around 90% recorded once. Sequences were obtained from PBMCs. Receptors were obtained from a man aged 30-40 years with colorectal cancer. Each CDR3 is given with its conserved first and last residue. A D gene is named only where the DNA matches it firmly. The size field is filled for only some rows; it gives once, few, many or a size class.

>-|-|TRBV20-1|TRBJ2-7
CSASPNSYSYEQYF
TGCAGTGCTAGTCCGAATTCGTACTCCTACGAGCAGTACTTC
>-|-|TRBV15|TRBJ1-1
CATSGNKDREAFF
TGTGCCACCAGCGGAAACAAGGACAGAGAAGCTTTCTTT
>-|-|TRBV28|TRBJ1-6
CASSFGSPLHF
TGTGCCAGCAGTTTTGGATCACCCCTCCACTTT
>-|-|TRBV27|TRBJ1-6
CASSLMGQGYSPLHF
TGTGCCAGCAGTTTAATGGGCCAGGGTTATTCACCCCTCCACTTT
>-|-|TRBV7-8|TRBJ1-1
CASSFSFGSENAEAFF
TGTGCCAGCAGCTTCTCTTTCGGGTCGGAGAACGCTGAAGCTTTCTTT
>-|once|TRBV25-1|TRBJ2-7
CASTPGEDNYEQYF
TGTGCCAGCACCCCAGGAGAGGACAACTACGAGCAGTACTTC
>-|-|TRBV2|TRBJ2-5
CASSDPGRKETQYF
TGTGCCAGCAGCGATCCCGGGAGAAAAGAGACCCAGTACTTC
>TRBD2|-|TRBV5-6|TRBJ2-1
CASSLVAGVGEQFF
TGTGCCAGCAGCTTGGTAGCGGGGGTTGGTGAGCAGTTCTTC
>-|-|TRBV11-2|TRBJ2-1
CASTTDRFNNEQFF
TGTGCCAGCACCACCGACAGGTTCAACAATGAGCAGTTCTTC
>-|-|TRBV2|TRBJ1-2
CASKSQGPPRNYGYTF
TGTGCCAGCAAGAGTCAGGGACCCCCTAGGAACTATGGCTACACCTTC
>-|-|TRBV19|TRBJ2-3
CASSARDLSTDTQYF
TGTGCCAGTAGTGCCCGGGACCTGAGCACAGATACGCAGTATTTT
>TRBD2|-|TRBV5-4|TRBJ2-5
CASSPQGTRQTQYF
TGTGCCAGCAGCCCTCAAGGGACTAGACAGACCCAGTACTTC
>-|-|TRBV29-1|TRBJ1-2
CSVEGGGGNYGYTF
TGCAGCGTTGAAGGGGGAGGAGGTAACTATGGCTACACCTTC
>-|-|TRBV27|TRBJ1-6
CASSFNQRNSPLHF
TGTGCCAGCAGTTTCAATCAACGTAATTCACCCCTCCACTTT
>-|-|TRBV6-2/TRBV6-3|TRBJ1-6
CASSLRTRWEESPLHF
TGTGCCAGCAGCCTCAGGACCAGGTGGGAAGAGTCACCCCTCCACTTT
>TRBD1|-|TRBV6-2/TRBV6-3|TRBJ1-2
CASSRRGTVPNYGYTF
TGTGCCAGCAGCCGTCGCGGGACAGTTCCTAACTATGGCTACACCTTC
>-|-|TRBV24-1|TRBJ1-2
CATSDSMDGGDYGYTF
TGTGCCACCAGTGATTCCATGGACGGTGGGGACTATGGCTACACCTTC
>-|-|TRBV20-1|TRBJ1-5
CSASSGQLRAYSNQPQHF
TGCAGTGCTAGTTCAGGACAGCTACGGGCTTATAGCAATCAGCCCCAGCATTTT
>TRBD2|-|TRBV6-5|TRBJ2-1
CASSYAGDEQFF
TGTGCCAGCAGTTACGCGGGGGATGAGCAGTTCTTC
>-|-|TRBV5-4|TRBJ2-1
CASSFGPYNEQFF
TGTGCCAGCAGCTTCGGACCTTACAATGAGCAGTTCTTC
>-|-|TRBV11-2|TRBJ1-3
CASSLEIISGNTIYF
TGTGCCAGCAGCCTTGAAATTATTTCCGGAAACACCATATATTTT
>TRBD1|-|TRBV3-1/TRBV3-2|TRBJ1-5
CASSQHLGTGLDNQPQHF
TGTGCCAGCAGCCAACACCTGGGGACAGGGTTAGACAATCAGCCCCAGCATTTT
>-|-|TRBV6-2/TRBV6-3|TRBJ1-2
CASSRVTLLDGYTF
TGTGCCAGCAGCCGCGTTACACTGTTAGATGGCTACACCTTC
>TRBD1|-|TRBV6-1|TRBJ2-1
CASSEMLTGGFEQFF
TGTGCCAGCAGTGAGATGCTGACAGGGGGCTTTGAGCAGTTCTTC
>TRBD1|-|TRBV7-2|TRBJ2-7
CASSTTGTVAYEQYF
TGTGCCAGCAGCACAACCGGGACAGTAGCCTACGAGCAGTACTTC
>TRBD1|-|TRBV6-6|TRBJ1-2
CASRRGTDERMVYGYTF
TGTGCCAGCAGACGAGGGACAGACGAGAGGATGGTCTATGGCTACACCTTC
>TRBD2|once|TRBV2|TRBJ2-5
CASRTRRGGTQETQYF
TGTGCCAGCAGGACGCGGCGCGGGGGAACCCAAGAGACCCAGTACTTC
>-|-|TRBV18|TRBJ1-1
CASSPPAKQGLAFF
TGTGCCAGCTCACCACCTGCGAAACAGGGCTTGGCTTTCTTT
>-|-|TRBV5-8|TRBJ1-2
CASSPVGGGYGYTF
TGTGCCAGCAGCCCCGTTGGGGGAGGCTATGGCTACACCTTC
>-|-|TRBV7-8|TRBJ1-1
CASSSGVGTEAFF
TGTGCCAGCAGCTCGGGGGTTGGCACTGAAGCTTTCTTT
>-|-|TRBV3-1/TRBV3-2|TRBJ2-7
CASSLGPFSYEQYF
TGTGCCAGCAGCCTGGGACCGTTCTCCTACGAGCAGTACTTC
>TRBD1|-|TRBV7-9|TRBJ2-7
CASTGRGSGDRREQYF
TGTGCCAGCACCGGCCGGGGGTCGGGGGACAGGAGAGAGCAGTACTTC
>-|-|TRBV7-8|TRBJ2-3
CASSLGYSTDTQYF
TGTGCCAGCAGCTTAGGTTACTCGACAGATACGCAGTATTTT
>-|once|TRBV4-1|TRBJ1-2
CASSQGIPRIVNYGYTF
TGCGCCAGCAGCCAAGGAATCCCCCGTATAGTTAACTATGGCTACACCTTC
>TRBD2|-|TRBV19|TRBJ2-1
CASSPGLAFTYNEQFF
TGTGCCAGTAGTCCGGGACTAGCCTTTACCTACAATGAGCAGTTCTTC
>-|-|TRBV5-6|TRBJ2-6
CASSLPRTNSGANVLTF
TGTGCCAGCAGCTTGCCTCGGACCAACTCTGGGGCCAACGTCCTGACTTTC
>TRBD1|-|TRBV2|TRBJ1-5
CASSELLGQGGQPQHF
TGTGCCAGCAGTGAACTCCTGGGACAGGGAGGTCAGCCCCAGCATTTT
>-|-|TRBV10-3|TRBJ1-2
CAISAERDYGYTF
TGTGCCATCAGTGCCGAGCGGGACTATGGCTACACCTTC
>-|-|TRBV19|TRBJ1-2
CASSIGPEDGYTF
TGTGCCAGTAGTATAGGCCCGGAAGATGGCTACACCTTC
>TRBD1|-|TRBV10-1|TRBJ2-7
CASTSGGDRESEQYF
TGCGCCAGCACCTCAGGGGGGGACAGGGAGTCCGAGCAGTACTTC
>-|-|TRBV7-2|TRBJ1-4
CASTPSATNEKLFF
TGTGCCAGCACCCCATCCGCAACTAATGAAAAACTGTTTTTT
>TRBD1|-|TRBV18|TRBJ1-2
CASSSITGVDGYTF
TGTGCCAGCTCATCCATTACAGGGGTGGATGGCTACACCTTC
>-|-|TRBV11-2|TRBJ1-2
CASSLVLGDYGYTF
TGTGCCAGCAGCTTAGTACTGGGGGACTATGGCTACACCTTC
>-|-|TRBV5-4|TRBJ1-2
CASSLGGGNGYTF
TGTGCCAGCAGCTTGGGAGGGGGAAATGGCTACACCTTC
>-|-|TRBV10-3|TRBJ1-3
CAISGGTVSSGNTIYF
TGTGCCATCAGTGGGGGGACCGTAAGCTCTGGAAACACCATATATTTT
>TRBD2|-|TRBV3-1/TRBV3-2|TRBJ2-1
CASSQTFSSGGYNEQFF
TGTGCCAGCAGCCAAACCTTTTCTAGCGGGGGGTACAATGAGCAGTTCTTC
>TRBD1|-|TRBV5-1|TRBJ2-3
CASSDTGGSPDTQYF
TGCGCCAGCAGCGACACAGGGGGTTCCCCAGATACGCAGTATTTT
>-|-|TRBV2|TRBJ1-4
CASSDQLGPPEKLFF
TGTGCCAGCAGTGATCAACTGGGCCCGCCGGAAAAACTGTTTTTT
>-|-|TRBV6-2/TRBV6-3|TRBJ1-1
CASSYSFGDRNTEAFF
TGTGCCAGCAGTTACTCTTTCGGAGACCGGAACACTGAAGCTTTCTTT
>-|-|TRBV9|TRBJ2-2
CASSVEGGGDLAGELFF
TGTGCCAGCAGCGTAGAGGGAGGAGGGGATCTAGCCGGGGAGCTGTTTTTT
>-|-|TRBV7-2|TRBJ2-1
CASSLNLNEQFF
TGTGCCAGCAGCTTAAACCTCAATGAGCAGTTCTTC
>TRBD1|-|TRBV27|TRBJ1-2
CASSLFATGANGGYTF
TGTGCCAGCAGTTTATTCGCCACAGGGGCTAACGGTGGCTACACCTTC
>TRBD1|-|TRBV5-1|TRBJ2-7
CASSPGQGPLKAYEQYF
TGCGCCAGCAGCCCGGGACAGGGGCCCCTCAAGGCCTACGAGCAGTACTTC
>-|-|TRBV19|TRBJ2-3
CASRYGRGSTDTQYF
TGTGCCAGTAGATACGGCAGGGGAAGCACAGATACGCAGTATTTT
>-|-|TRBV2|TRBJ2-1
CASSPRVNEQFF
TGTGCCAGCAGTCCCAGGGTGAATGAGCAGTTCTTC
>-|-|TRBV24-1|TRBJ2-1
CATSDLKEGRNEQFF
TGTGCCACCAGTGATTTGAAGGAAGGGCGAAATGAGCAGTTCTTC
>-|-|TRBV11-3|TRBJ2-2
CASSSLTGKSGGELFF
TGTGCCAGCAGCTCCCTAACGGGAAAAAGTGGCGGGGAGCTGTTTTTT
>-|-|TRBV19|TRBJ2-2
CASNRRGGSRGTGELFF
TGTGCCAGTAATCGCCGAGGAGGGTCTAGAGGCACCGGGGAGCTGTTTTTT
>-|-|TRBV19|TRBJ2-2
CASKNDQHTGELFF
TGTGCCAGTAAAAACGACCAACATACCGGGGAGCTGTTTTTT
>TRBD1|-|TRBV6-7|TRBJ2-5
CASSRDRATETQYF
TGTGCCAGCAGTCGCGACAGGGCCACAGAGACCCAGTACTTC